The TCR beta chain under discussion was sequenced for a study of T cell responses to AZD1222 COVID-19 vaccine. Germline-derived CDR1 and CDR2 are SGHRS and YFSETQ. This CDR3 has 14 residues. Trimming pared 4 bases from V and 5 bases from J, leaving 12 bases between. Some clones are missing from TCRdb's copy, which holds only in-frame ones; the method was immunoSEQ multiplex PCR. The repertoire holds 140,000 to 150,000 clones, with just under 95% as singletons. The chain links TRBV5-1 to TRBJ1-4; D gene uncertain. The receptor was isolated from an adult in good health. The sample was peripheral blood, taken on day 0 of AZD1222 vaccination. CDR3 in amino acids: CASSPYASNEKLFF. CDR3 nucleotides: TGCGCCAGCAGCCCCTATGCCTCAAATGAAAAACTGTTTTTT.